These 24 T cell receptor beta chains share one sample of origin, sequenced in a study of blood T cell repertoires in COVID-19. Clones were read by immunoSEQ multiplex PCR, and TCRdb kept only the in-frame ones, dropping some. Of some 320,000 clones in the sample, more than 70% were seen once. The sample was peripheral blood. Receptor source: a woman between 45 and 65 years old who had recovered from COVID-19.

The chain has TRBV24-1 and TRBJ1-2, with 10 bases identical to TRBD1. Per the germline V gene, CDR1 is KGHDR and CDR2 is SFDVKD. Trimming cost V 7 bases and J 4 bases; bases outside gene matches: 8. The CDR3 is 15 amino acids. The DNA for the CDR3 is TGTGCCACCAGCGCGGGGACAGGGGTCGGCTATGGCTACACCTTC. Its translation: CATSAGTGVGYGYTF.

The chain employs TRBV7-9 and TRBJ2-1; D might be TRBD2 (6 bases). Trimming took off 1 base at V and 4 bases at J, with 20 bases between the two ends. In germline, CDR1 is SEHNR, CDR2 FQNEAQ (reference sequence). The CDR3 has 18 amino acids. CDR3 amino acids: CASSLGGTLRTIYNEQFF. CDR3 DNA sequence: TGTGCCAGCAGCTTAGGAGGGACTCTTAGAACAATTTACAATGAGCAGTTCTTC.

V is TRBV29-1 and J is TRBJ2-2; 7 nucleotides match TRBD1. Germline CDR1 and CDR2: SQVTM and ANQGSEA. J gave up 4 bases and V 4 bases, and 6 bases lay outside the gene matches. The CDR3 sequence is 14 residues long. CDR3 nucleotides: TGCAGCGTTGTGACAGGGTCGGGCACCGGGGAGCTGTTTTTT. This translates into CSVVTGSGTGELFF.

The genes are TRBV19 and TRBJ2-1, with 13 positions matching TRBD2. Germline V gene data show CDR1 as LNHDA and CDR2 as SQIVND (reference sequence). Losses at the gene ends were 6 bases for V and 4 bases for J; bases not matched to a gene: 12. There are 18 residues in the CDR3. As DNA, the CDR3 is TGTGCCAGTAGCTTTGAACTAGCGGGAGGGCCCCTTTACAATGAGCAGTTCTTC. Encoded protein: CASSFELAGGPLYNEQFF.

This clone appeared a single time. The chain couples TRBV5-6 to TRBJ1-4, with TRBD1 matching over 7 bases. Germline V gene data show CDR1 as SGHDT and CDR2 as YYEEEE. V dropped 1 base and J dropped 12; count of bases not matched to a gene: 0. The CDR3 extends over 11 amino acids. The CDR3 DNA reads TGTGCCAGCAGCTTGAGGGGGCAACTGTTTTTT. It codes for CASSLRGQLFF.

This chain joins TRBV19 and TRBJ1-1; D not resolved. Per germline, CDR1 LNHDA and CDR2 SQIVND (reference sequence). The CDR3 is 13 residues long. V dropped 1 base and J dropped 11 bases, with 14 bases sitting between them. CDR3 bases: TGTGCCAGTAGTATAGTCATCAGGATGCAGGCTTTCTTT. This sequence encodes CASSIVIRMQAFF.

The chain combines TRBV9 with TRBJ2-2; 9 bases match TRBD2. The CDR3 sequence is 16 residues long. Germline V lookup: CDR1 SGDLS, CDR2 YYNGEE. V shed 0 bases, J shed 1 base, and the junction held 1 base outside the gene matches. The CDR3 sequence is CASSVVSGGNTGELFF. The CDR3 nucleotides are TGTGCCAGCAGCGTAGTTAGCGGGGGGAACACCGGGGAGCTGTTTTTT.

V is TRBV6-6 and J is TRBJ1-2; a possible D gene is TRBD1 (6 bases). V was cut by 7 bases and J by 3 bases, with 15 bases left in between. The germline V gene has CDR1 MNHNY and CDR2 SVGAGI (reference sequence). This CDR3 is built from 14 residues. CDR3 sequence (DNA): TGTGCCAGCACCCACGTAGGGGGTGACTATGGCTACACCTTC. It translates to CASTHVGGDYGYTF.

The rearrangement uses TRBV5-1 and TRBJ2-1; the match to TRBD2 covers 16 bases. Per the germline V gene, CDR1 is SGHRS and CDR2 is YFSETQ. This CDR3 contains 17 residues. V lost 2 bases, J lost 8 bases, and 7 bases stayed unmatched. The CDR3 loop reads CASSFEGTSGRADEQFF. The CDR3 nucleotides are TGCGCCAGCAGCTTTGAGGGGACTAGCGGGAGGGCAGATGAGCAGTTCTTC.

V is TRBV6-2 or TRBV6-3 and J is TRBJ2-5, with 10 bases that match TRBD2. The V and J ends lost 2 bases and 1 base, in that order; junction bases with no gene match: 7. CDR1 is MNHEY, CDR2 SVGEGT, per germline. This CDR3 contains 17 residues. CDR3: CASSYGLAGAGQETQYF. CDR3 DNA sequence: TGTGCCAGCAGTTACGGGCTAGCGGGGGCCGGCCAAGAGACCCAGTACTTC.

V is TRBV2 and J is TRBJ2-2; 8 bases agree with TRBD1. Germline lookup yields CDR1 SNHLY and CDR2 FYNNEI. J gave up 7 bases and V 8 bases, and 3 bases lay outside the gene matches. The CDR3 consists of 12 residues. The CDR3 reads CASWTGNGELFF. In DNA, the CDR3 is TGTGCCAGCTGGACAGGGAACGGGGAGCTGTTTTTT.

This sequence joins TRBV7-2 and TRBJ2-3; D possibly corresponds to TRBD2 (5 bases). The CDR3 has 16 residues. The germline gives CDR1 SGHTA, CDR2 FQGNSA. Trimming pared 1 base from V and 2 bases from J, leaving 13 bases between. The CDR3 here is CASSLDLSGTTDTQYF. DNA for the CDR3: TGTGCCAGCAGCTTAGATTTATCGGGAACCACAGATACGCAGTATTTT. Full variable domain (remainder filled in from reference TRBV7-2 and TRBJ2-3): GAGVSQSPSNKVTEKGKDVELRCDPISGHTALYWYRQSLGQGLEFLIYFQGNSAPDKSGLPSDRFSAERTGGSVSTLTIQRTQQEDSAVYLCASSLDLSGTTDTQYFGPGTRLTVL.

The chain combines TRBV5-1 with TRBJ1-1; D possibly corresponds to TRBD1 (6 bases). The CDR3 length is 15 residues. Trimming took 4 bases from V and 2 from J, leaving 15 bases between them. Per germline, CDR1 SGHRS and CDR2 YFSETQ. The CDR3 DNA follows: TGCGCCAGCAGCAGAGCAGGGGATGTTAACACTGAAGCTTTCTTT. This encodes CASSRAGDVNTEAFF.

V is TRBV7-2 and J is TRBJ2-3; TRBD2 matches 8 bases. J was trimmed by 2 bases and V by 5 bases; bases with no gene match: 15. There are 18 residues in the CDR3. Germline V gene lookup returns CDR1 SGHTA and CDR2 FQGNSA. The CDR3 nucleotides are TGTGCCAGCAGCAAGGCAGGGGTAGCGGGACTTAACACAGATACGCAGTATTTT. Its protein is CASSKAGVAGLNTDTQYF.

J is TRBJ2-7 and V is TRBV30; tentative D call: TRBD1 (6 bases). V lost 2 bases and J lost 0, with 20 bases in between. Germline CDR1 is GTSNPN and CDR2 is SVGIG (reference sequence). CDR3 length: 17 residues. CDR3 DNA sequence: TGTGCCTGGAGTTGGCAGGGGAGCGCGATGGGCTCCTACGAGCAGTACTTC. Its translation is CAWSWQGSAMGSYEQYF.

This clone was found a few times. This chain links TRBV24-1 with TRBJ2-7; 8 positions agree with TRBD2. CDR1 and CDR2 from the germline V gene are KGHDR and SFDVKD. V lost 12 bases and J lost 7; bases outside the gene matches: 22. The CDR3 is made up of 16 amino acids. As DNA, the CDR3 is TGTGCCGTTAACGAACGGGAGGGCCCTGGATCATGTGAGCAGTACTTC. It yields the protein CAVNEREGPGSCEQYF.

The V gene is TRBV4-1, the J gene TRBJ2-1, with D possibly being TRBD1 (5 bases). Trimming pared 4 bases from V and 9 bases from J, leaving 19 bases between. Germline V gives CDR1 MGHRA, CDR2 YSYEKL. The CDR3 covers 15 residues. The CDR3 region is CASSPTDRSTGEQFF. The CDR3 DNA follows: TGCGCCAGCAGCCCGACAGATCGAAGTACGGGTGAGCAGTTCTTC.

This clone has a single count. The chain recombines TRBV28 with TRBJ2-5; TRBD2 aligns across 15 bases. Unmatched junction bases numbered 3, after V lost 3 bases and J lost 1 base. This CDR3 is 17 amino acids long. The V gene's germline CDR1 is MDHEN and CDR2 SYDVKM. In DNA form, the CDR3 reads TGTGCCAGCAGTTTGGGGACTAGCGGGGGGACCCAAGAGACCCAGTACTTC. Translated, it gives CASSLGTSGGTQETQYF. The complete variable domain, with remaining parts taken from reference TRBV28 and TRBJ2-5, reads DVKVTQSSRYLVKRTGEKVFLECVQDMDHENMFWYRQDPGLGLRLIYFSYDVKMKEKGDIPEGYSVSREKKERFSLILESASTNQTSMYLCASSLGTSGGTQETQYFGPGTRLLVL.

This rearrangement joins TRBV6-5 to TRBJ1-2; 9 bases line up with TRBD1. Germline V gene sequence: CDR1 MNHEY, CDR2 SVGAGI. The CDR3 totals 14 residues. The V and J ends lost 7 bases and 5 bases, in that order; junction bases with no gene match: 8. The CDR3 DNA follows: TGTGCCAGCACCCCAACCGGGACAGGGTATGGCTACACCTTC. Translated, it gives CASTPTGTGYGYTF.

The chain employs TRBV20-1 and TRBJ2-7; 13 bases fit TRBD2. There are 15 residues in the CDR3. V lost 3 bases to trimming and J lost 2 bases; unmatched junction nucleotides: 4. In germline, CDR1 is DFQATT, CDR2 SNEGSKA (reference sequence). CDR3 sequence: CSASRTSGGTYEQYF. The CDR3 DNA follows: TGCAGTGCTAGTAGGACTAGCGGGGGAACCTACGAGCAGTACTTC.

The V gene is TRBV11-2, the J gene TRBJ2-5, with 10 bases aligning to TRBD2. CDR3 length: 15 residues. Unmatched junction bases numbered 6, after V lost 5 bases and J lost 3 bases. The germline V gene has CDR1 SGHAT and CDR2 FQNNGV. The CDR3, as DNA: TGTGCCAGCAGCCCCGATGGACTAGCGGAAGAGACCCAGTACTTC. It encodes CASSPDGLAEETQYF.

This rearrangement joins TRBV5-4 to TRBJ2-1; 14 bases agree with TRBD2. Unmatched junction bases numbered 4, after V lost 4 bases and J lost 4 bases. Germline lookup yields CDR1 SGHNT and CDR2 YYREEE (reference sequence). The CDR3 loop spans 16 amino acids. The CDR3 here is CASSGGTSGRYNEQFF. CDR3 nucleotides: TGTGCCAGCAGCGGGGGGACTAGCGGGAGATACAATGAGCAGTTCTTC.

This clone occurred once. This sequence joins TRBV4-3 and TRBJ2-7; D perhaps matches TRBD2 (5 bases). Germline V gene data show CDR1 as LGHNA and CDR2 as YSLEER. Between the trimmed V and J ends, which lost 0 bases and 0 bases, there was a span of 12 bases. The CDR3 runs to 16 residues. The CDR3 loop is CASSQDASSSSYEQYF. DNA for the CDR3: TGCGCCAGCAGCCAAGATGCGTCTAGCAGCTCCTACGAGCAGTACTTC.

The CDR3 DNA is TGTGCCAGTAGCGACAGGGCCAAATACAGCTACACCTTC. Translated, it gives CASSDRAKYSYTF. The rearrangement joins TRBV19 to TRBJ1-2; 7 bases are a match to TRBD1. The trim removed 6 bases at V and 9 bases at J, leaving 10 bases unmatched. The germline V gene has CDR1 LNHDA and CDR2 SQIVND (reference sequence). The CDR3 spans 13 residues.